The T cell receptor (beta chain) under discussion was sequenced for a study of T cell responses to AZD1222 COVID-19 vaccine (TCRdb year 2021). Context from the whole study: Because spike-specific TCR depth and breadth did not differ between the two schedules, AZD1222 recipients who got a second dose at roughly 4 weeks were pooled with those who got a second dose at roughly 12 weeks. A total of 233 trial participants underwent TCR sequencing, of whom 207 had received two doses of AZD1222 and approximately 25 had received two doses of the MenACWY control vaccine. Trial participants were enrolled into age subgroups of 18-55, 56-69 and 70-plus years, which contained around 150, 28 and 57 TCR-sequenced participants, respectively.

The CDR3 regions of human TCRbeta chains were subjected to immunosequencing. Turning to the authors' computational methods: Repertoire TCRs were checked for matches against a reference library of SARS-CoV-2-specific TCRs that had been generated using the MIRA antigen-specificity platform. Breadth meant the fraction of unique TCRs that were SARS-CoV-2-associated, whereas depth meant the fraction of total T cells that were SARS-CoV-2-associated. Using the MIRA data, each spike-specific TCR was mapped to the spike region that the TCR reacts to and placed in a CD4 or CD8 class. Log10-transformed breadth and depth values were compared by one-way ANOVA with Sidak's multiple comparisons tests. TCRdb retrieved this table from immuneACCESS and kept in-frame rearrangements only. Not all clones are present; in checked studies, unresolved V genes account for under half, and no reason is known for the remainder. Clone size and the V and J calls come from that table; the DNA yielded D and trimming. Counted in this sample were 110,000 to 150,000 clones; roughly 92% of them appeared once. The ten biggest clones cover just over 5% of the sample.

Note on this clone: This clone's antigen is unknown. The input lacks base qualities; no much larger clone sits a single base away.

V and J lose 0 bases and 2 bases, and a span of 8 bases separates them. CDR1 and CDR2 are drawn from the germline V gene: SGDLS, YYNGEE. Spanning cysteine to phenylalanine, the CDR3 consists of 14 amino acids. Only the CDR3 DNA stays, 42 bases, in frame from base 1. Overall results and qualifications from the work: Vaccine-associated CD4 TCRs spanned the whole spike protein, with dominant responses in regions 160-218 and 743-854. A significant rise in spike-specific TCR breadth and depth was observed after two AZD1222 doses relative to day 0 and relative to MenACWY recipients. In the small 56-69-year group, the increase in depth fell short of significance, most likely because of low power. No day 14 peak-response samples were available, so repertoires were characterized only after the peak T cell response. Reportedly, almost half of the unique spike-specific TCRs recognized epitopes lying outside the regions that are mutated in the B.1.351 and B.1.1.7 variants. Participants were mostly white British and included more females than males, and it was suggested by the authors that clonal diversity may have been underestimated. Conclusions about previously exposed vaccinees are limited because only five to seven AZD1222 recipients were SARS-CoV-2 seropositive at baseline.

The time point label corresponds to: baseline before first vaccination. Vaccinee samples came from UK trials COV001 and COV002, including a single-blind randomized controlled phase 2/3 trial of AZD1222 (ChAdOx1 nCoV-19) in healthy adults. For TCRbeta chain sequencing, PBMC samples from trial participants were taken at day 0 and at day 28 after the second dose. Sequenced here: peripheral blood, sampled on day 0 of AZD1222 vaccination. This clonotype was obtained from an adult in good health. This sequence uses TRBV9 and TRBJ2-5; matching of 5 bases hints at TRBD1 as the D gene. This receptor carries the CDR3 CASSVAGQQETQYF. Here is the DNA: TGTGCCAGCAGCGTAGCAGGGCAGCAAGAGACCCAGTACTTC.